This T cell receptor beta chain was observed in a study of breast tumors, draining lymph nodes, adjacent tissues. Findings and caveats of the study: Tumor and nontumor repertoires were significantly more similar in luminal-like than in basal-like breast cancer. Tumor repertoires ranked between lymph nodes and nontumor tissue in diversity, with V and J gene preferences. Data only fit, rather than demonstrated, lymph node origin of most tumor T cells.

The lymph nodes were axillary draining lymph nodes from breast cancer patients. TCRdb passed the multiplex PCR reads through MiXCR, listing each CDR3 protein once. Of approximately 280,000 distinct CDR3 sequences in the sample, 30% to 35% were seen once. About this clonotype itself: Its antigen remains unidentified. This may be a read error: a much more frequent sequence differs by one nucleotide.

This sequence was found in a female donor with breast cancer. Some clones in this sample may be carry-over from other donors' samples. Sample: axillary lymph node tissue.

Here the CDR3 reads CSAGRPLGLRVEQYF. The CDR3 DNA is TGCAGTGCTGGCCGTCCACTCGGGCTTAGGGTCGAGCAGTACTTC. This chain joins TRBV20-1 and TRBJ2-7, with D uncertain. Per germline, CDR1 DFQATT and CDR2 SNEGSKA (reference sequence). The CDR3 is 15 residues long. Trimming removed 5 bases at V and 6 bases at J, with 23 bases between.